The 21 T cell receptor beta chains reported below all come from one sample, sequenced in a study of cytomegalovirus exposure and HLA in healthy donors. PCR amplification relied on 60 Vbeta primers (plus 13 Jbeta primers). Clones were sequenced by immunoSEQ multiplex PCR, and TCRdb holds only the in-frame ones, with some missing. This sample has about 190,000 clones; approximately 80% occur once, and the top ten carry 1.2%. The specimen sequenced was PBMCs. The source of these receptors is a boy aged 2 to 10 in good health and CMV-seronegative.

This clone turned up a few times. The CDR3 bases are TGTGCCTGGAGTGTAGGCGGGATAAGCACAGATACGCAGTATTTT. Translated, it gives CAWSVGGISTDTQYF. The chain joins TRBV30 to TRBJ2-3, with a weak D call TRBD2 (6 bases). The germline V and J ends were trimmed by 0 bases and 0 bases, with 10 bases remaining between them. Germline V gene sequence: CDR1 GTSNPN, CDR2 SVGIG (reference sequence). CDR3 length equals 15 residues.

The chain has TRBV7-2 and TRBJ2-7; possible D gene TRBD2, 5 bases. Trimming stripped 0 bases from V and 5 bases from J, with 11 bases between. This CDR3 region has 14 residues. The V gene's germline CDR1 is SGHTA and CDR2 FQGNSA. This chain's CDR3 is CASSLAGQRDEQYF. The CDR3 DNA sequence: TGTGCCAGCAGCTTAGCGGGTCAGAGGGACGAGCAGTACTTC. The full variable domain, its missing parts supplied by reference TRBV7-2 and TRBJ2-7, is GAGVSQSPSNKVTEKGKDVELRCDPISGHTALYWYRQSLGQGLEFLIYFQGNSAPDKSGLPSDRFSAERTGGSVSTLTIQRTQQEDSAVYLCASSLAGQRDEQYFGPGTRLTVT.

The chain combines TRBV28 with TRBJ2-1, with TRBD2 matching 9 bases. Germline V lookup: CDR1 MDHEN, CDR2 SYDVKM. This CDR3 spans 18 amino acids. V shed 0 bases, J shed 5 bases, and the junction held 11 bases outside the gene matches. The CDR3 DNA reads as TGTGCCAGCAGTTTATGGGTCGGGGTAGCGGGAGATGACAATGAGCAGTTCTTC. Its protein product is CASSLWVGVAGDDNEQFF.

In DNA form, the CDR3 reads TGTGCCAGCAGTTATAAGTCTCCGGATCAGCCCCAGCATTTT. Amino acid sequence: CASSYKSPDQPQHF. The rearrangement links TRBV6-5 to TRBJ1-5, with D unresolved. CDR1 MNHEY and CDR2 SVGAGI come from the germline V gene. The germline V and J ends were trimmed by 3 bases and 5 bases, with 11 bases remaining between them. This CDR3 has 14 amino acids.

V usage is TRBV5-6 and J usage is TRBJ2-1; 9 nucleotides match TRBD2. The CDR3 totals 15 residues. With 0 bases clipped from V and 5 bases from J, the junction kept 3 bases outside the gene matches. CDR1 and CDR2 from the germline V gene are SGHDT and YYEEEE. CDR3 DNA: TGTGCCAGCAGCTTGGCGCTAGCGGGAAACAATGAGCAGTTCTTC. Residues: CASSLALAGNNEQFF.

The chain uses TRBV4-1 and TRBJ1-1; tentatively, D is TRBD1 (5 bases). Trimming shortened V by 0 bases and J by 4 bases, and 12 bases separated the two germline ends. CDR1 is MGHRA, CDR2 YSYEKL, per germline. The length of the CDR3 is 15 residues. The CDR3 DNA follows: TGCGCCAGCAGCCAAGAATCCGGGGGTGTCACTGAAGCTTTCTTT. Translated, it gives CASSQESGGVTEAFF.

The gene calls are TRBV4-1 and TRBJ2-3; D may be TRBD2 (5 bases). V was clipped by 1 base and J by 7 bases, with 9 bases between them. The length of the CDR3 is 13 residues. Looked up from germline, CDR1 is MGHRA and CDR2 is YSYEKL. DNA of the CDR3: TGCGCCAGCAGCCAAGTCCCGGGGAATACGCAGTATTTT. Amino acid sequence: CASSQVPGNTQYF.

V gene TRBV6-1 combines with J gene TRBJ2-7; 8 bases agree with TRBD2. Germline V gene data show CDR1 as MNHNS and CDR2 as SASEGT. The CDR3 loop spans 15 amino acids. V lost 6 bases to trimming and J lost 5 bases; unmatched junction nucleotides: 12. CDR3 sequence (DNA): TGTGCCAGCAGCCGCTTGAGCGGGAGCCTGGACGAGCAGTACTTC. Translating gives CASSRLSGSLDEQYF.

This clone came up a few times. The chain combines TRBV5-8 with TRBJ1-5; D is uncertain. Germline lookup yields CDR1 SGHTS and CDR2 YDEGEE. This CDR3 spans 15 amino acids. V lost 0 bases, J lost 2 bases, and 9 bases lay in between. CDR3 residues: CASSLGPIRNQPQHF. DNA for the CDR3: TGTGCCAGCAGCTTGGGGCCGATTCGCAATCAGCCCCAGCATTTT.

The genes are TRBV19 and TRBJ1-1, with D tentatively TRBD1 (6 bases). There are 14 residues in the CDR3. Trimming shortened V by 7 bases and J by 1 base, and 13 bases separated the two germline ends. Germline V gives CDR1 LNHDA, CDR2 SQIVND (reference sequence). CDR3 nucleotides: TGTGCCAGTACCGCAGGGGCGGCGAACACTGAAGCTTTCTTT. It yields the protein CASTAGAANTEAFF.

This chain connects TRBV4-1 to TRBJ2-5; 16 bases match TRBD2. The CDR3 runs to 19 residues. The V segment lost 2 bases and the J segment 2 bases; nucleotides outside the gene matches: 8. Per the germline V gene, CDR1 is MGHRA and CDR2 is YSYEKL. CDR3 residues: CASSQFSGTSGGDQETQYF. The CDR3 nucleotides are TGCGCCAGCAGCCAATTCTCCGGGACTAGCGGGGGGGATCAAGAGACCCAGTACTTC.

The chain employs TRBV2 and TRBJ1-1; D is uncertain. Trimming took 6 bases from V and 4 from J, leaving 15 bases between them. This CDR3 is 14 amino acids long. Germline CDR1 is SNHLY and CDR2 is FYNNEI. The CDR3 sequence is CASRMQDPATEAFF. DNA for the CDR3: TGTGCCAGCAGGATGCAGGATCCGGCCACTGAAGCTTTCTTT. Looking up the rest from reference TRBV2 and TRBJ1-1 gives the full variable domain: EPEVTQTPSHQVTQMGQEVILRCVPISNHLYFYWYRQILGQKVEFLVSFYNNEISEKSEIFDDQFSVERPDGSNFTLKIRSTKLEDSAMYFCASRMQDPATEAFFGQGTRLTVV.

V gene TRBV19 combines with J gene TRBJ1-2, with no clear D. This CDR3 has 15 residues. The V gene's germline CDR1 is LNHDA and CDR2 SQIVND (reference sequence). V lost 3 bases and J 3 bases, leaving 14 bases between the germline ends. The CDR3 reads CASSIVTEPYYGYTF. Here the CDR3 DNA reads TGTGCCAGTAGTATTGTGACGGAGCCTTACTATGGCTACACCTTC.

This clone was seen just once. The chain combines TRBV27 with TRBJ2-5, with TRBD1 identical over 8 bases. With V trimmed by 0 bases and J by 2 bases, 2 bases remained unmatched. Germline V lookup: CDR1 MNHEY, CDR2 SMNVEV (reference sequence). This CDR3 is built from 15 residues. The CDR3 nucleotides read TGTGCCAGCAGTTTATCTGGGACAGGACAAGAGACCCAGTACTTC. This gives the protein CASSLSGTGQETQYF.

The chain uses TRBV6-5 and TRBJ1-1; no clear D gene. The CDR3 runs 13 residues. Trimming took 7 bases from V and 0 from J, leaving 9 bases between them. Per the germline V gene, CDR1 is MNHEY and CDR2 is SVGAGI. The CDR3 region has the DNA TGTGCCAGCAAAAGAGGTGTGAACACTGAAGCTTTCTTT. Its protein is CASKRGVNTEAFF.

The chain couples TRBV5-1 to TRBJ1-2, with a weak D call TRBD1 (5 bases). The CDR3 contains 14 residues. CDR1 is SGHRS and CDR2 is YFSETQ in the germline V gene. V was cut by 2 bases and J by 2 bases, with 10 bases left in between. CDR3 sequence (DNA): TGCGCCAGCAGCTTAAGGGGCGGAAACTATGGCTACACCTTC. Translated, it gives CASSLRGGNYGYTF. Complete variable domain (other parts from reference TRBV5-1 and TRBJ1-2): KAGVTQTPRYLIKTRGQQVTLSCSPISGHRSVSWYQQTPGQGLQFLFEYFSETQRNKGNFPGRFSGRQFSNSRSEMNVSTLELGDSALYLCASSLRGGNYGYTFGSGTRLTVV.

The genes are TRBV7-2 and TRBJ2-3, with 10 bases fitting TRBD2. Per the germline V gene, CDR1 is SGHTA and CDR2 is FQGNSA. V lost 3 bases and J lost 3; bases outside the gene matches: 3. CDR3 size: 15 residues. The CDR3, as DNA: TGTGCCAGCAGCTTGCTAGCGGGAGATACAGATACGCAGTATTTT. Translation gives CASSLLAGDTDTQYF.

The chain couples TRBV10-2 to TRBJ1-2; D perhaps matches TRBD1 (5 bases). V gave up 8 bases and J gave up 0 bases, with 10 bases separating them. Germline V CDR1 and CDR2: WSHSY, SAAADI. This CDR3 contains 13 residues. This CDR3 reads CASGDSTNYGYTF. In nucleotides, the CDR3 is TGCGCCAGCGGAGACAGCACTAACTATGGCTACACCTTC.

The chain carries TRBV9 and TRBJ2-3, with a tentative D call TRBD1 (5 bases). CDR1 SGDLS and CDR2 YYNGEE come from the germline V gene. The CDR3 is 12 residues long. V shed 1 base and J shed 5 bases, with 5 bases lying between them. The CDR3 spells CASSVRGDTQYF. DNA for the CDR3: TGTGCCAGCAGCGTAAGGGGAGATACGCAGTATTTT.

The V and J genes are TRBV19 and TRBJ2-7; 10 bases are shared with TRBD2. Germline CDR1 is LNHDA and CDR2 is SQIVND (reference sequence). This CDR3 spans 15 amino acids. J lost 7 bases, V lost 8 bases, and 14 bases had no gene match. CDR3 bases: TGTGCCAGTCCAAGCGGGGGGGTCCGAGAACCGGAGCAGTACGTC. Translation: CASPSGGVREPEQYV.

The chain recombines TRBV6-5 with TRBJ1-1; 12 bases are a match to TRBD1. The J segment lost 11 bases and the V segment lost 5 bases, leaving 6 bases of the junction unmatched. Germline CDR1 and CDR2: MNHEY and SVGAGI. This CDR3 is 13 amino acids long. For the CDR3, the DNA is TGTGCCAGCAGTCCGGGACAGGGGGCGCGTGCTTTCTTT. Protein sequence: CASSPGQGARAFF.